The 4 T cell receptor beta chains below were found in one sample sequenced in a study of blood T cells in healthy people across ages. Together with a sample-barcoded 5' primer, a J-beta primer mix was included in a second PCR lasting about 6 to 12 cycles. TCRdb redid the calling of the 5' RACE reads with MiXCR, one entry per CDR3 protein. The table has 850,000 to 1,000,000 distinct CDR3 sequences, about 53% seen once; the top ten hold about 21%. Sequences were obtained from blood. These receptors were taken from a woman in her sixties or seventies in good health.

The CDR3 coding sequence is TGCGCCAGCAGCCAGGGGCAGGAGACTAGCAATGAGCAGTTCTTC. Translating it yields CASSQGQETSNEQFF. The chain has TRBV4-1 and TRBJ2-1; the D gene is possibly TRBD2 (6 bases). The germline V gene encodes CDR1 MGHRA and CDR2 YSYEKL. The length of the CDR3 is 15 residues. With 3 bases removed from V and 6 bases from J, the gap between germline ends came to 15 bases.

The chain uses TRBV28 and TRBJ2-4; D call uncertain. TRBJ2-7 explains the end of the DNA better; the J call may be wrong. The germline V gene encodes CDR1 MDHEN and CDR2 SYDVKM. CDR3 size: 12 residues. CDR3 sequence (DNA): TGTGCCAGCAGTCAAAGGATAGACGAGCAGTACTTC. It encodes CASSQRIDEQYF.

This clonotype was observed a handful of times. The V call is TRBV20-1, the J call TRBJ1-1, with D uncertain. The CDR3 is 13 amino acids. Trimming left V 3 bases short and J 1 base short, with 9 bases between. CDR1 is DFQATT and CDR2 is SNEGSKA in the germline V gene (reference sequence). This CDR3 reads CSASATANTEAFF. In DNA form, the CDR3 reads TGCAGTGCTAGTGCTACGGCGAACACTGAAGCTTTCTTT.

This clonotype has more than one count but fewer than ten. J is TRBJ2-3 and V is TRBV20-1, with 7 bases that match TRBD2. CDR1 DFQATT and CDR2 SNEGSKA come from the germline V gene (reference sequence). V shed 5 bases, J shed 5 bases, and the junction held 7 bases outside the gene matches. The CDR3 has 13 residues. CDR3 sequence reads: CSASGTTLDTQYF. CDR3 DNA: TGCAGTGCTTCCGGGACTACACTAGATACGCAGTATTTT.